This T cell receptor (beta chain) was identified in a study of blood T cell repertoires in COVID-19. Study-wide background: Material from acute and convalescent COVID-19 was sourced from the United States, Italy and Spain.

Recruits, aged roughly 18 to 90 years, lived in about two dozen US areas. Cohort 3 recovered donors had two negative PCRs, clearance, or symptom resolution. Profiling relied on immunoSEQ multiplex PCR, and the TCRdb table lists in-frame clones only, not all of them. The sample carries 300,000 to 350,000 clones, 75% to 90% recorded once. V was clipped by 6 bases and J by 0 bases; unmatched bases: 13. This CDR3 has 18 amino acids. The germline CDR1 and CDR2 sequences are LNHDA and SQIVND (reference sequence). There are a few counts of this clone. This rearrangement joins TRBV19 to TRBJ1-5; 8 bases fit TRBD1. The sequenced sample consisted of PBMCs or T cells enriched from blood (not recorded which). The receptor comes from a man aged 25 to 40 who had recovered from COVID-19. The DNA of the CDR3 is TGTGCCAGTAGCAATGCTGGACAGGGCTCCCTTAGCAATCAGCCCCAGCATTTT. It specifies CASSNAGQGSLSNQPQHF.